The 31 T cell receptor beta chains below all came from one sample that was sequenced in a study of T cells after yellow fever vaccination. Each CDR3 protein is one row after TCRdb ran MiXCR on the 5' RACE reads. The table lists approximately 93,000 distinct CDR3 sequences, 5.8% of them singletons, with over 40% in the top ten. Sequencing used CD8+ T cells sorted from PBMCs, obtained 10 days after the yellow fever booster vaccination. These receptors all come from a man younger than 30 who received the YFV17D yellow fever vaccine.

In its sample, this clonotype was seen many times. The chain links TRBV9 to TRBJ1-2, with unresolved D. The CDR3 totals 13 residues. V lost 0 bases to trimming and J lost 4 bases, with 7 bases between them. Germline CDR1 and CDR2: SGDLS and YYNGEE. CDR3 loop: CASSVDSAYGYTF. CDR3 in DNA: TGTGCCAGCAGCGTAGATAGCGCCTATGGCTACACCTTC.

The chain recombines TRBV5-1 with TRBJ1-1; D is undetermined. V was shortened by 4 bases and J by 1 base, with 8 bases between the two germline ends. This CDR3 has 13 amino acids. Germline V lookup: CDR1 SGHRS, CDR2 YFSETQ. CDR3 sequence reads: CASSPSKNTEAFF. CDR3 nucleotide sequence: TGCGCCAGCAGCCCCTCCAAGAACACTGAAGCTTTCTTT.

This clonotype was observed a handful of times. The chain combines TRBV5-1 with TRBJ2-3; 9 positions match TRBD2. Germline assignment: CDR1 SGHRS and CDR2 YFSETQ. Germline trimming cut 4 bases from V and 2 bases from J; bases unmatched to any gene: 11. This CDR3 is 17 amino acids long. As DNA, the CDR3 is TGCGCCAGCAGCCCTGGACTAGCGACTCCGTCCACAGATACGCAGTATTTT. This translates into CASSPGLATPSTDTQYF.

In its sample, this clonotype was seen many times. This chain connects TRBV7-9 to TRBJ2-2, with D perhaps TRBD2 (5 bases). Germline V gene data show CDR1 as SEHNR and CDR2 as FQNEAQ (reference sequence). The ends were cut back, 5 bases at V and 5 bases at J, with 15 bases in the middle. The CDR3 is 15 amino acids. The CDR3 loop is CASSLQVGGTGELFF. In DNA, the CDR3 is TGTGCCAGCAGCCTCCAAGTCGGAGGTACCGGGGAGCTGTTTTTT.

This clonotype was seen repeatedly, ten times or more. This chain links TRBV29-1 with TRBJ1-1, with no clear D. The germline gives CDR1 SQVTM, CDR2 ANQGSEA. The CDR3 has 11 amino acids. The CDR3 here is CNGRNGAEAFF. The CDR3 nucleotides are TGCAATGGAAGGAACGGAGCCGAAGCTTTCTTT.

The rearrangement links TRBV4-1 to TRBJ2-1; D is undetermined. This CDR3 comprises 18 residues. Trimming cost V 0 bases and J 5 bases, with 20 bases left between them. The germline V gene has CDR1 MGHRA and CDR2 YSYEKL. The CDR3 protein is CASSQDQMLRMGNNEQFF. The CDR3 nucleotides are TGCGCCAGCAGCCAAGACCAAATGTTGAGGATGGGTAACAATGAGCAGTTCTTC.

This clonotype appeared a few times. This sequence joins TRBV9 and TRBJ1-2; D ambiguous. Between the trimmed V and J ends, which lost 3 bases and 7 bases, there was a span of 16 bases. The CDR3 runs 14 residues. Germline-derived CDR1 and CDR2 are SGDLS and YYNGEE. The CDR3 sequence: CASSEEDTTPGYTF. In DNA, the CDR3 is TGTGCCAGCAGCGAGGAGGATACCACCCCTGGCTACACCTTC.

This chain uses TRBV5-4 with TRBJ2-7; 7 bases map to TRBD2. V trimming: 4 bases; J trimming: 1 base; junction bases outside the gene matches: 14. The CDR3 is 17 amino acids. Germline assignment: CDR1 SGHNT and CDR2 YYREEE (reference sequence). The CDR3 DNA is TGTGCCAGCAGCCTGCCGAGAGAGACTAGCCTGTCCTACGAGCAGTACTTC. It yields the protein CASSLPRETSLSYEQYF.

This clonotype was observed a handful of times. This chain connects TRBV6-2 or TRBV6-3 to TRBJ2-1; no clear D. V was pared by 8 bases and J by 0 bases, with 5 bases between. The CDR3 has 12 amino acids. CDR1 MNHEY and CDR2 SVGEGT come from the germline V gene. The CDR3 nucleotides read TGTGCCAGCGGAGTCTCCTACAATGAGCAGTTCTTC. Protein product: CASGVSYNEQFF.

This clonotype was seen a handful of times. The chain recombines TRBV5-1 with TRBJ2-7; the D gene could be TRBD1 or TRBD2 (5 bases each). Germline V lookup: CDR1 SGHRS, CDR2 YFSETQ. Trimming cost V 5 bases and J 6 bases, with 15 bases left between them. This CDR3 is 13 amino acids long. DNA for the CDR3: TGCGCCAGCAGAGCACGGACGAGGGGCGAGCAGTACGTC. It is translated as CASRARTRGEQYV.

V and J are TRBV28 and TRBJ1-2, with a possible D match to TRBD1 (6 bases). The CDR3 spans 16 residues. In germline, CDR1 is MDHEN, CDR2 SYDVKM. The germline V and J ends were trimmed by 4 bases and 8 bases, with 23 bases remaining between them. CDR3 sequence: CASSYPRSTGPLGYTF. The CDR3 nucleotides read TGTGCCAGCAGTTATCCCCGCTCCACAGGGCCTTTAGGCTACACCTTC.

This chain connects TRBV29-1 to TRBJ1-3; D unclear. V dropped 6 bases and J dropped 3 bases, with 6 bases sitting between them. CDR3 length: 11 amino acids. In germline, CDR1 is SQVTM, CDR2 ANQGSEA. The CDR3 region is CSVLYGNTIYF. The CDR3 nucleotides read TGCAGCGTCCTATATGGAAACACCATATATTTT.

The V and J genes are TRBV27 and TRBJ2-2; 13 bases agree with TRBD2. Germline CDR1 MNHEY, CDR2 SMNVEV (reference sequence). The CDR3 covers 15 residues. The junction had 3 bases not matched to a gene; V was cut back by 4 bases and J by 7 bases. The CDR3 loop is CASSWTSGGSGELFF. In DNA, the CDR3 is TGTGCCAGCAGTTGGACTAGCGGGGGTAGCGGGGAGCTGTTTTTT.

The gene calls are TRBV4-2 and TRBJ2-2, with D perhaps matching TRBD1 or TRBD2 (5 bases each). Deletions cut 6 bases from V and 3 bases from J, with 14 bases between. CDR1 and CDR2 from the germline V gene are LGHNA and YNFKEQ. The CDR3 sequence is 15 residues long. The CDR3 DNA sequence: TGTGCCAGCAGGGGGACGGAACGCGACACCGGGGAGCTGTTTTTT. It specifies CASRGTERDTGELFF.

This clonotype showed up many times. The chain couples TRBV27 to TRBJ2-7; 10 positions agree with TRBD2. The V gene end was trimmed by 5 bases and the J gene end by 5 bases; junction bases not matched to a gene: 6. Per germline, CDR1 MNHEY and CDR2 SMNVEV (reference sequence). This CDR3 contains 14 residues. This chain's CDR3 is CASSPTTSGNEQYV. The CDR3 DNA follows: TGTGCCAGCAGTCCAACTACTAGCGGGAACGAGCAGTACGTC.

This clonotype was counted ten times or more. The chain recombines TRBV20-1 with TRBJ2-3; D uncertain. V was pared by 5 bases and J by 1 base, with 16 bases between. The CDR3 totals 15 residues. The V gene's germline CDR1 is DFQATT and CDR2 SNEGSKA (reference sequence). CDR3: CSAGLGRPGTDTQYF. CDR3 in DNA: TGCAGTGCTGGGTTAGGTAGACCCGGCACAGATACGCAGTATTTT.

This clonotype appeared a few times. The genes are TRBV6-5 and TRBJ2-7; weak D call: TRBD2 (6 bases). The CDR3 totals 12 residues. Germline-derived CDR1 and CDR2 are MNHEY and SVGAGI. CDR3 in amino acids: CASSTGRSGSFV. CDR3 DNA: TGTGCCAGCAGTACGGGGAGGAGTGGGTCTTTTGTC.

The V gene is TRBV20-1, the J gene TRBJ2-7, with TRBD2 identical over 9 bases. Trimming took 1 base from V and 2 from J; bases not matched to a gene: 6. Germline V gives CDR1 DFQATT, CDR2 SNEGSKA (reference sequence). This CDR3 has 15 residues. CDR3 in amino acids: CSARVAAGGAYEQYV. The CDR3 coding sequence is TGCAGTGCTAGAGTGGCAGCGGGGGGAGCCTACGAGCAGTACGTC.

This clonotype turned up a few times. The chain recombines TRBV7-9 with TRBJ2-4; TRBD1 might be the D (5 bases). Looked up from germline, CDR1 is SEHNR and CDR2 is FQNEAQ (reference sequence). V lost 5 bases to trimming and J lost 4 bases, with 12 bases between them. CDR3 size: 14 residues. For the CDR3, the DNA is TGTGCCAGCAGCCCCACAGGCCTGAAAAACATTCAGTACTTC. Its protein is CASSPTGLKNIQYF. Together with reference TRBV7-9 and TRBJ2-4, the CDR3 gives the full variable domain: DTGVSQNPRHKITKRGQNVTFRCDPISEHNRLYWYRQTLGQGPEFLTYFQNEAQLEKSRLLSDRFSAERPKGSFSTLEIQRTEQGDSAMYLCASSPTGLKNIQYFGAGTRLSVL.

The genes are TRBV7-2 and TRBJ1-1; D remains unclear. V lost 5 bases to trimming and J lost 2 bases, with 12 bases between them. The length of the CDR3 is 14 residues. Germline CDR1 SGHTA, CDR2 FQGNSA. The CDR3 DNA sequence: TGTGCCAGCAGCCCTGACCGGAGAAACACTGAAGCTTTCTTT. It encodes CASSPDRRNTEAFF.

This clonotype showed up just a few times. V is TRBV12-3 or TRBV12-4 and J is TRBJ2-3, with TRBD1 identical over 7 bases. The CDR3 consists of 18 residues. V was pared by 1 base and J by 2 bases, with 12 bases of the junction left unmatched. CDR3 in DNA: TGTGCCAGCAGTTTAGAACCTCTACAGGGGACCCTCACAGATACGCAGTATTTT. It specifies CASSLEPLQGTLTDTQYF.

This clonotype was seen ten or more times. The chain recombines TRBV24-1 with TRBJ2-7; the match to TRBD1 covers 9 bases. From germline, CDR1 is KGHDR and CDR2 SFDVKD. The CDR3 has 17 residues. The V and J ends lost 3 bases and 4 bases, in that order; junction bases with no gene match: 12. CDR3 sequence reads: CATSDLTEQGARYEQYF. DNA for the CDR3: TGTGCCACCAGTGATCTGACTGAACAGGGGGCTAGGTACGAGCAGTACTTC.

J is TRBJ2-3 and V is TRBV10-3, with 7 bases matching TRBD1. CDR3 length: 16 residues. V was pared by 2 bases and J by 0 bases, with 5 bases of the junction left unmatched. Germline values: CDR1 ENHRY, CDR2 SYGVKD. DNA of the CDR3: TGTGCCATCAGTGAGACTCCGGGACAGAGCACAGATACGCAGTATTTT. This codes for CAISETPGQSTDTQYF.

This clonotype was seen more than once but under ten times. The V and J genes are TRBV12-3 or TRBV12-4 and TRBJ1-2, with D possibly being TRBD1 (5 bases). The CDR3 length is 12 residues. V was shortened by 7 bases and J by 7 bases, with 13 bases between the two germline ends. The CDR3 coding sequence is TGTGCCAGCACCTTAGGACAAGTTGGCTACACCTTC. Its protein is CASTLGQVGYTF.

J is TRBJ1-5 and V is TRBV10-3, with a tentative D call TRBD1 (5 bases). CDR1 is ENHRY and CDR2 is SYGVKD in the germline V gene. V was clipped by 2 bases and J by 4 bases, with 15 bases between them. CDR3 length: 16 residues. The CDR3 DNA reads TGTGCCATCAGTGAGGGGCAGGGCCCCGGGAATCAGCCCCAGCATTTT. It yields the protein CAISEGQGPGNQPQHF.

This chain joins TRBV7-9 and TRBJ2-5; D may be TRBD2 (6 bases). This CDR3 comprises 15 residues. Trimming pared 5 bases from V and 2 bases from J, leaving 15 bases between. Germline V gene data show CDR1 as SEHNR and CDR2 as FQNEAQ (reference sequence). CDR3 in amino acids: CASSPPGSLQETQYF. For the CDR3, the DNA is TGTGCCAGCAGCCCACCCGGGAGTCTTCAAGAGACCCAGTACTTC.

This clonotype was counted at least ten times. The CDR3 sequence is CASSPRTEETQYF. The CDR3 bases are TGTGCCAGCAGCCCTCGGACGGAGGAGACCCAGTACTTC. V is TRBV3-1 and J is TRBJ2-5; unclear D gene. There are 13 residues in the CDR3. V was clipped by 4 bases and J by 5 bases, with 11 bases between them. CDR1 is LGHDT and CDR2 is YNNKEL in the germline V gene (reference sequence).

The chain joins TRBV11-2 to TRBJ2-1; D might be TRBD1 or TRBD2, each matching 6 bases. V dropped 5 bases and J dropped 12 bases, with 20 bases sitting between them. The CDR3 runs 14 residues. Germline CDR1 is SGHAT and CDR2 is FQNNGV. DNA for the CDR3: TGTGCCAGCAGCCCCTCGAGGGGGGACGCACCGCAGTTCTTC. Encoded protein: CASSPSRGDAPQFF.

Ten or more counts support this clonotype. This chain connects TRBV5-1 to TRBJ2-1, with 9 nucleotides matching TRBD2. CDR3 length equals 14 residues. The J segment lost 6 bases and the V segment lost 7 bases, leaving 8 bases of the junction unmatched. Germline V CDR1 and CDR2: SGHRS, YFSETQ. CDR3 sequence: CASGQGTSRNEQFF. CDR3 DNA sequence: TGCGCCAGCGGCCAAGGGACTAGCCGCAATGAGCAGTTCTTC.

This chain uses TRBV3-1 with TRBJ1-1; no reliable D call. The CDR3 has 15 residues. Germline-derived CDR1 and CDR2 are LGHDT and YNNKEL (reference sequence). V shed 4 bases and J shed 0 bases, with 12 bases lying between them. The CDR3 nucleotides read TGTGCCAGCAGCCCCGCCGCGGGGTTGAACACTGAAGCTTTCTTT. Translating gives CASSPAAGLNTEAFF.

This clonotype occurred many times. This chain links TRBV5-1 with TRBJ2-3; TRBD1 aligns across 8 bases. J gave up 5 bases and V 3 bases, and 5 bases lay outside the gene matches. CDR1 is SGHRS and CDR2 is YFSETQ in the germline V gene. This CDR3 is 14 amino acids long. CDR3 sequence: CASSSDRAKDTQYF. The CDR3 coding sequence is TGCGCCAGCAGCTCGGACAGGGCGAAAGATACGCAGTATTTT.